This T cell receptor beta chain was captured in a study of cytomegalovirus exposure and HLA in healthy donors. General study points: With later analysis, a missense DCLRE1C variant became linked to TCR beta V- and J-gene trimming.

In its sample, this clone was seen once. Its antigen is undetermined. V lost 2 bases to trimming and J lost 4 bases; unmatched junction nucleotides: 6. CDR3 length: 15 amino acids. CDR1 SGHRS and CDR2 YFSETQ come from the germline V gene. The study ran its PCR with 60 Vbeta and 13 Jbeta primers. TCRdb's table, derived via immunoSEQ multiplex PCR, lists solely in-frame clones and lacks some. Of 76,000 or so clones listed, roughly 73% are singletons. This TCR came from a woman aged 40 to 55 in good health and CMV-seropositive. The specimen sequenced was PBMCs. This rearrangement joins TRBV5-1 to TRBJ1-2; 9 bases fit TRBD1. The CDR3 DNA reads TGCGCCAGCAGCTTACAGGGGGCCCCCACCTATGGCTACACCTTC. Its protein is CASSLQGAPTYGYTF. Complete variable domain (other parts from reference TRBV5-1 and TRBJ1-2): KAGVTQTPRYLIKTRGQQVTLSCSPISGHRSVSWYQQTPGQGLQFLFEYFSETQRNKGNFPGRFSGRQFSNSRSEMNVSTLELGDSALYLCASSLQGAPTYGYTFGSGTRLTVV.